The TCR beta chain described here comes from a study of a mutant IDH1 vaccine in newly diagnosed glioma. Background on the study: Before enrollment, patients got radiotherapy alone, temozolomide alone, or mostly the combination.

This CDR3 has 14 amino acids. Germline CDR1 SGHAT, CDR2 FQNNGV. Trimming took 0 bases from V and 4 from J, leaving 7 bases between them. Time point noted: week 23, last vaccination. All doses held 300 ug of mutant IDH1 20-mer peptide, with topical imiquimod. TCRdb's copy holds only in-frame clones and misses some; the assay was immunoSEQ multiplex PCR. This sample has about 81,000 clones, with roughly 85% found just once. Concerning this clone: Its specificity is unknown.

The chain uses TRBV11-2 and TRBJ2-1; TRBD1 might be the D (5 bases). The source material was PBMCs, sampled from a glioma patient whose treatment included an IDH1 peptide vaccine. The clonotype was recovered from a man aged 25-40 years with glioma. Some clones in this sample may be carry-over from other donors' samples. CDR3 DNA sequence: TGTGCCAGCAGCTTAGAGGGGCTTTACAATGAGCAGTTCTTC. It codes for CASSLEGLYNEQFF.